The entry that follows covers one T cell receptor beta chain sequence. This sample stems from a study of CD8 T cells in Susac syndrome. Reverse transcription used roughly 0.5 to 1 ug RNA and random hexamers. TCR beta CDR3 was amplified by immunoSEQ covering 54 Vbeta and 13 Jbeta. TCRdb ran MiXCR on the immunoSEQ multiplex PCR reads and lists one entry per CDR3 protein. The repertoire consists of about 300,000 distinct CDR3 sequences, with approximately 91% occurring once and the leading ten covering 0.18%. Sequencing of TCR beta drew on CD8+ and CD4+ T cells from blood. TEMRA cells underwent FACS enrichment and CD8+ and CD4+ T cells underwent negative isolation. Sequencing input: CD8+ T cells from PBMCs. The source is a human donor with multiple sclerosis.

The CDR3 region is CASSYSRGWNQPQHF. CDR3 nucleotide sequence: TGTGCCAGCAGTTACAGCAGGGGCTGGAATCAGCCCCAGCATTTT. The V gene is TRBV6-2 or TRBV6-3, the J gene TRBJ1-5; D possibly corresponds to TRBD1 (6 bases). V was trimmed by 2 bases and J by 4 bases, leaving 12 bases between them. Germline V gene sequence: CDR1 MNHEY, CDR2 SVGEGT. This CDR3 is 15 amino acids long.